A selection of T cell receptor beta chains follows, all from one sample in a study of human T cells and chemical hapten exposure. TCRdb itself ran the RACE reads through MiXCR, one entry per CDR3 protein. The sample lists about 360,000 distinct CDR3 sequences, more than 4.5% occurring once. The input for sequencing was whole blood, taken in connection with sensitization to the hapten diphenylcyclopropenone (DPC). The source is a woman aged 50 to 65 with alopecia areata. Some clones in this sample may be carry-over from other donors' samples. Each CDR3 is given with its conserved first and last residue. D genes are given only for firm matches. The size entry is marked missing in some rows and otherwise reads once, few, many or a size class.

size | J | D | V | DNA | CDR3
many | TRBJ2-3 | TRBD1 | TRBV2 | TGTGCCAGCTACAGGGGGTCAAGCGCAGATACGCAGTATTTT | CASYRGSSADTQYF
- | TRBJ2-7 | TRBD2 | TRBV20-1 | TGCAGTGCTAGCCGACTAGCGGGATCCGAGCAGTACTTC | CSASRLAGSEQYF
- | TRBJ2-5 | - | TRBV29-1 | TGCAGCGTTGAGGTAGTTCCCGAGACCCAGTACTTC | CSVEVVPETQYF
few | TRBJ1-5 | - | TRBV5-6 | TGTGCCAGCAGATTACAGGGTCGAGAGCCCCAGCATTTT | CASRLQGREPQHF
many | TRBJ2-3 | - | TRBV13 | TGTGCCAGCAGCTTAGACTCTAGCCCCGAGGATCCAGATACGCAGTATTTT | CASSLDSSPEDPDTQYF
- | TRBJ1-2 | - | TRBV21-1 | TGTGCCAGCAGCAAAATTGGGATCCCTAACTATGGCTACACCTTC | CASSKIGIPNYGYTF
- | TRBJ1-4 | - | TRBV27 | TGTGCCAGCAGTTTAAAGGGCCCGAACGAAAAACTGTTTTTT | CASSLKGPNEKLFF
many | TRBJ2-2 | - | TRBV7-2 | TGTGCCAGCAGCTTTCCAGGGGACACCGGGGAGCTGTTTTTT | CASSFPGDTGELFF
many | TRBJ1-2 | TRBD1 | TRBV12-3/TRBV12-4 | TGTGCCAGCAGCCCCGGGACAGGGTTGAATGGCTACACCTTC | CASSPGTGLNGYTF
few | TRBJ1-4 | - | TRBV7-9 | TGTGCCAGCAGCTACATAGCCAGTGGATCCCGGCGACTGTTTTTT | CASSYIASGSRRLFF
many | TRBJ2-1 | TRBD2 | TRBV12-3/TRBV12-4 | TGTGCCAGCAGTTTCCCTAGCGGGGGGAACTCCTACAATGAGCAGTTCTTC | CASSFPSGGNSYNEQFF
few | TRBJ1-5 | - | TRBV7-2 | TGTGCCAGCAGCTTAATGCCGGATAGCAATCAGCCCCAGCATTTT | CASSLMPDSNQPQHF
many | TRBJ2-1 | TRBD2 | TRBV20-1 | TGCAGTGCCAGACTAGCGGGATTGACTGAGCAGTTCTTC | CSARLAGLTEQFF
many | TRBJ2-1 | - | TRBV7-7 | TGTGCCAGCAGCTTAAGTAGGAGTGGCAAGCAGTTCTTC | CASSLSRSGKQFF
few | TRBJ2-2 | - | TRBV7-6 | TGTGCCAGCAGCTCTCAGACTAGAAGTTATACCGGGGAGCTGTTTTTT | CASSSQTRSYTGELFF
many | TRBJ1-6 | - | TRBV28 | TGTGCCGGCGGAGATGCCTATAATTCACCCCTCCACTTT | CAGGDAYNSPLHF
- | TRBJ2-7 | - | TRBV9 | TGTGCCAGCAGCGTAACCGACCGCCCCTACGAGCAGTACTTC | CASSVTDRPYEQYF
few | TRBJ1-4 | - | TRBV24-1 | TGTGCCACCAGTGATTCTAAGGGTTCGAATGAAAAACTGTTTTTT | CATSDSKGSNEKLFF
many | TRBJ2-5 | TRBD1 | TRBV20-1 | TGCAGTGCTAGAGATTTGGAGACAGGGGCCTCCGCCGAGACCCAGTACTTC | CSARDLETGASAETQYF
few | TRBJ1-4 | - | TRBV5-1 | TGCGCCAGCAGCTCGGGACTGGCTAATGAAAAACTGTTTTTT | CASSSGLANEKLFF
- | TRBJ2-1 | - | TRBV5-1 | TGCGCCAGCAGCTTGGCCGAAACAGGGCGTGACAATGAGCAGTTCTTC | CASSLAETGRDNEQFF
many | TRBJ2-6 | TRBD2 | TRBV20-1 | TGCAGTGCTAGAGGGTCGGGAGGAGGGCTAGCGGGAACTGGGGCCAACGTCCTGACTTTC | CSARGSGGGLAGTGANVLTF
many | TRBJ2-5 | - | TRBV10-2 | TGCGCCAGCAGTGAGACGGCCCAAGAGACCCAGTACTTC | CASSETAQETQYF
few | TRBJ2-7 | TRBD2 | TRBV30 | TGTGCCTGGAGTGTAGGAGGGCTAGCGGGACCCTACGAGCAGTACTTC | CAWSVGGLAGPYEQYF
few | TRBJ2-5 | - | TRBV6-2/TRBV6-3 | TGTGCCAGCAGTGCTCCGGTTCCGAAGACCCAGTACTTC | CASSAPVPKTQYF
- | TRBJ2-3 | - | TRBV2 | TGTGCCAGCAGTGACGGGCCCGGCACAGATACGCAGTATTTT | CASSDGPGTDTQYF
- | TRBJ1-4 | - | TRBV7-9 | TGTGCCAGCAGCTTAGAAGACCCCCTGTTTTTT | CASSLEDPLFF
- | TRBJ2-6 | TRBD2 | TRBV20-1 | TGCAGTGCTAAAGGACTAGCTGCGGGCCTCTCTGGGGCCAACGTCCTGACTTTC | CSAKGLAAGLSGANVLTF
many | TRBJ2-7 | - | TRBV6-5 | TGTGCCAGCAGTTATGGGGGGACAGTTTACGAGCAGTACTTC | CASSYGGTVYEQYF
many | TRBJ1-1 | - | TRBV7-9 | TGTGCCAGCAGCTCGAAGTCAGTATTTTCAGGTGAAGCTTTCTTT | CASSSKSVFSGEAFF
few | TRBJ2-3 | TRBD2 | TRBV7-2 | TGTGCCAGCAGCTTTCTGGGACTAGCGGGAGGGCTGGATACGCAGTATTTT | CASSFLGLAGGLDTQYF
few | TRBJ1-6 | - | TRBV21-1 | TGTGCCAGCAGCAAAGGCTTAGGGCAGCAGAATTCACCCCTCCACTTT | CASSKGLGQQNSPLHF
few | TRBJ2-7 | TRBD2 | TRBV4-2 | TGTGCCAGCAGCCAAGTTAGACTAGCGGACCCTTCCTACGAGCAGTACTTC | CASSQVRLADPSYEQYF
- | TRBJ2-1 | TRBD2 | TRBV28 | TGTGCCAGCAGCTACCCAAGCGGGAGGTTGAGTGAGCAGTTCTTC | CASSYPSGRLSEQFF
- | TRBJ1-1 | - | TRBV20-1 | TGCACTGCTAGGTCCGCCACTGAAGCTTTCTTT | CTARSATEAFF
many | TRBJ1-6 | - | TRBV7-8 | TGTGCCAGCAGCGCGACCAGGGGATCGAATAATTCACCCCTCCACTTT | CASSATRGSNNSPLHF